The 27 T cell receptor beta chains below come from one sample, sequenced in a study of blood T cells in healthy people across ages. The use of a sample-barcoded 5' primer and a J-beta primer mix characterized a second PCR of roughly 6 to 11 cycles. TCRdb reanalysed the 5' RACE reads using MiXCR and keeps one entry per CDR3 protein. Seen here are around 940,000 distinct CDR3 sequences, 51% observed once, and the top ten hold about a fifth. The sequenced sample consisted of blood. These receptor sequences come from a woman aged 60-75 years in good health.

V usage is TRBV5-6 and J usage is TRBJ2-3; TRBD2 matches 10 bases. This CDR3 contains 16 residues. Germline-derived CDR1 and CDR2 are SGHDT and YYEEEE. V gave up 0 bases and J gave up 4 bases; unmatched junction bases: 5. The DNA of the CDR3 is TGTGCCAGCAGCTTGGACAGCGGGAGGGCCCCAGATACGCAGTATTTT. It encodes CASSLDSGRAPDTQYF.

The chain recombines TRBV30 with TRBJ2-7; 7 bases line up with TRBD1. Gene TRBJ2-4 matches the end of the DNA better, so the J call may be wrong. This CDR3 region has 12 residues. Per germline, CDR1 GTSNPN and CDR2 SVGIG (reference sequence). The DNA for the CDR3 is TGTGCCTGGCACAGACAGGGCGGCATTCAGTACTTC. Its translation is CAWHRQGGIQYF.

J is TRBJ1-5 and V is TRBV7-2, with 12 bases identical to TRBD1. This CDR3 is 17 amino acids long. Germline CDR1 and CDR2: SGHTA and FQGNSA. J gave up 4 bases and V 3 bases, and 7 bases lay outside the gene matches. This CDR3 reads CASSLGTGGSGNQPQHF. The CDR3 nucleotides read TGTGCCAGCAGCTTGGGGACAGGGGGCTCGGGGAATCAGCCCCAGCATTTT.

This chain connects TRBV20-1 to TRBJ1-1; D gene unclear. This CDR3 is built from 12 residues. From germline, CDR1 is DFQATT and CDR2 SNEGSKA (reference sequence). Between the trimmed V and J ends, which lost 3 bases and 1 base, there was a span of 6 bases. CDR3 in amino acids: CSASKENTEAFF. The CDR3 DNA follows: TGCAGTGCTAGTAAGGAGAACACTGAAGCTTTCTTT.

V and J are TRBV9 and TRBJ2-6; D ambiguous. Germline-derived CDR1 and CDR2 are SGDLS and YYNGEE. The CDR3 runs 15 residues. V was pared by 4 bases and J by 1 base, with 9 bases between. For the CDR3, the DNA is TGTGCCAGCAGCACCAGGATATCTGGGGCCAACGTCCTGACTTTC. Protein product: CASSTRISGANVLTF.

The V and J genes are TRBV5-1 and TRBJ1-5; tentative D call: TRBD1 (6 bases). This CDR3 contains 14 residues. CDR1 is SGHRS and CDR2 is YFSETQ in the germline V gene. The V end lost 0 bases, the J end lost 7 bases, and 11 bases lay between the germline ends. The CDR3 spells CASSLEGGTQPQHF. CDR3 DNA: TGCGCCAGCAGCTTGGAAGGGGGGACGCAGCCCCAGCATTTT.

The CDR3 here is CASSSPHLDTQYF. The CDR3 DNA is TGTGCCAGCAGTTCCCCTCATTTAGATACGCAGTATTTT. The chain is built from TRBV7-2 and TRBJ2-3; D ambiguous. Trimming left V 6 bases short and J 5 bases short, with 12 bases between. Germline CDR1 and CDR2: SGHTA and FQGNSA. This CDR3 comprises 13 residues.

The V and J genes are TRBV5-1 and TRBJ2-1; D remains ambiguous. The CDR3 contains 14 residues. Germline V CDR1 and CDR2: SGHRS, YFSETQ. Trimming removed 6 bases from V and 3 bases from J, with 13 bases in between. The CDR3 spells CASMEMTGYNEQFF. CDR3 in DNA: TGCGCCAGCATGGAGATGACTGGCTACAATGAGCAGTTCTTC.

As DNA, the CDR3 is TGTGCCAGCAGCCCGCGTGAAAAACTGTTTTTT. Translating it yields CASSPREKLFF. The chain carries TRBV28 and TRBJ1-4; D is unresolved. Trimming took off 6 bases at V and 7 bases at J, with 6 bases between the two ends. The CDR3 contains 11 residues. Germline loops: CDR1 MDHEN, CDR2 SYDVKM.

The sample holds one count of this clonotype. This rearrangement joins TRBV30 to TRBJ2-5; D is unclear. The CDR3 is 12 amino acids. The germline gives CDR1 GTSNPN, CDR2 SVGIG (reference sequence). Trimming took off 0 bases at V and 3 bases at J, with 5 bases between the two ends. The CDR3 protein is CAWSVLKETQYF. Here the CDR3 DNA reads TGTGCCTGGAGTGTACTAAAAGAGACCCAGTACTTC.

The chain uses TRBV10-2 and TRBJ2-3, with unresolved D. Germline V gives CDR1 WSHSY, CDR2 SAAADI. V was shortened by 8 bases and J by 4 bases, with 4 bases between the two germline ends. The CDR3 is 10 residues long. The CDR3: CASVADTQYF. Written as DNA, the CDR3 is TGCGCCAGCGTCGCAGATACGCAGTATTTT.

The CDR3 protein is CASSKEVTGGAGSEQFF. Here the CDR3 DNA reads TGTGCCAGCAGCAAAGAGGTCACAGGGGGCGCAGGCAGTGAGCAGTTCTTC. The V and J genes are TRBV21-1 and TRBJ2-1; the table's D call, TRBD1, has no DNA check behind it. TRBV21-1 has pseudogene status. CDR3 length equals 17 residues.

The chain couples TRBV7-2 to TRBJ1-4; D possibly corresponds to TRBD1 (6 bases). The germline CDR1 and CDR2 sequences are SGHTA and FQGNSA. V lost 5 bases to trimming and J lost 11 bases, with 15 bases between them. This CDR3 comprises 13 residues. In DNA form, the CDR3 reads TGTGCCAGCAGCCCGCGGGGGGGGCAGAAACTGTTTTTT. Encoded protein: CASSPRGGQKLFF.

V and J are TRBV6-5 and TRBJ2-4, with D possibly TRBD2 on 6 matching bases. The DNA end lines up better with TRBJ2-7; the J call may be wrong. This CDR3 is 14 amino acids long. CDR1 and CDR2 from the germline V gene are MNHEY and SVGAGI. The CDR3 DNA is TGTGCCAGCAGTTCCGGGAGCGTAAACTACGAGCAGTACTTC. Encoded protein: CASSSGSVNYEQYF.

J is TRBJ2-3 and V is TRBV6-1, with D possibly being TRBD1 or TRBD2 (5 bases each). Germline V gene data show CDR1 as MNHNS and CDR2 as SASEGT. The CDR3 covers 15 residues. Between the trimmed V and J ends, which lost 1 base and 3 bases, there was a span of 11 bases. This chain's CDR3 is CASSEVLRGTDTQYF. The CDR3 region has the DNA TGTGCCAGCAGTGAAGTCTTGAGGGGTACAGATACGCAGTATTTT.

V usage is TRBV20-1 and J usage is TRBJ1-2, with D maybe TRBD1 (6 bases). The V gene lost 4 bases and the J gene lost 4 bases, with 13 bases spanning the gap. The CDR3 spans 13 residues. Germline CDR1 and CDR2: DFQATT and SNEGSKA (reference sequence). This CDR3 reads CSATAGGGYGYTF. DNA for the CDR3: TGCAGTGCTACCGCGGGAGGGGGCTATGGCTACACCTTC.

The chain combines TRBV18 with TRBJ1-2; 12 positions agree with TRBD1. The J segment lost 8 bases and the V segment lost 3 bases, leaving 4 bases of the junction unmatched. Germline values: CDR1 KGHSH, CDR2 LQKENI. There are 14 residues in the CDR3. The CDR3 loop reads CASSPRDRGRGYTF. CDR3 DNA sequence: TGTGCCAGCTCACCGCGGGACAGGGGGCGCGGCTACACCTTC.

In its sample, this clonotype was seen a few times. V usage is TRBV4-2 and J usage is TRBJ2-1; TRBD2 matches at 7 bases. Germline V gene sequence: CDR1 LGHNA, CDR2 YNFKEQ. The CDR3 is 16 residues long. V gave up 4 bases and J gave up 7 bases; unmatched junction bases: 13. The CDR3 nucleotides read TGTGCCAGCAGCCTCACCGGGACTACGACCCAGAATGAGCAGTTCTTC. This sequence encodes CASSLTGTTTQNEQFF.

V gene TRBV5-6 combines with J gene TRBJ2-3; D assignment may be TRBD1 or TRBD2 (5 bases each). This CDR3 is 14 amino acids long. Germline loops: CDR1 SGHDT, CDR2 YYEEEE. V was pared by 1 base and J by 2 bases, with 8 bases between. The DNA of the CDR3 is TGTGCCAGCAGCTTGCGGGGCCACACAGATACGCAGTATTTT. Amino acid sequence: CASSLRGHTDTQYF.

This chain connects TRBV6-5 to TRBJ2-6; D gene unclear. Germline-derived CDR1 and CDR2 are MNHEY and SVGAGI. This CDR3 contains 14 residues. Deletions cut 7 bases from V and 0 bases from J, with 7 bases between. The CDR3 reads CASNTISGANVLTF. In DNA form, the CDR3 reads TGTGCCAGCAACACGATCTCTGGGGCCAACGTCCTGACTTTC.

The CDR3 bases are TGTGCCAGCAGCAAAGTCCCTCCTAATGAGCAGTTCTTC. Amino acid sequence: CASSKVPPNEQFF. The chain joins TRBV21-1 to TRBJ2-1. TRBV21-1 is labeled a pseudogene. CDR3 size: 13 residues.

This chain links TRBV18 with TRBJ1-2; tentative D call: TRBD1 (5 bases). Trimming cost V 2 bases and J 7 bases, with 14 bases left between them. CDR1 is KGHSH, CDR2 LQKENI, per germline. The CDR3 consists of 14 residues. This CDR3 is CASSPMGVELGYTF. Written as DNA, the CDR3 is TGTGCCAGCTCACCAATGGGGGTCGAGCTTGGCTACACCTTC.

The table lists this clonotype with a few counts. The V gene is TRBV10-3, the J gene TRBJ2-7; D ambiguous. V lost 2 bases, J lost 3 bases, and 11 bases lay in between. Germline assignment: CDR1 ENHRY and CDR2 SYGVKD. The CDR3 consists of 14 residues. The CDR3 DNA sequence: TGTGCCATCAGTGAGGTGGCATCGGGCTACGAGCAGTACTTC. It is translated as CAISEVASGYEQYF.

In this sample, this clonotype turned up a few times. The gene calls are TRBV3-1 and TRBJ1-6; D remains ambiguous. V shed 1 base and J shed 9 bases, with 13 bases lying between them. Germline V gene data show CDR1 as LGHDT and CDR2 as YNNKEL (reference sequence). The CDR3 sequence is 15 residues long. CDR3 protein: CASSQGPVDSSPLHF. For the CDR3, the DNA is TGTGCCAGCAGCCAAGGTCCGGTTGACTCTTCACCCCTCCACTTT. The complete variable domain, with remaining parts taken from reference TRBV3-1 and TRBJ1-6, reads DTAVSQTPKYLVTQMGNDKSIKCEQNLGHDTMYWYKQDSKKFLKIMFSYNNKELIINETVPNRFSPKSPDKAHLNLHINSLELGDSAVYFCASSQGPVDSSPLHFGNGTRLTVT.

In this sample, this clonotype turned up a few times. The chain couples TRBV24-1 to TRBJ2-5; 13 bases fit TRBD2. J lost 2 bases, V lost 3 bases, and 5 bases had no gene match. Germline V gene sequence: CDR1 KGHDR, CDR2 SFDVKD. The CDR3 loop spans 17 amino acids. The CDR3 loop is CATSDPLGLAGQETQYF. CDR3 DNA sequence: TGTGCCACCAGTGATCCTCTGGGACTAGCGGGGCAAGAGACCCAGTACTTC.

CDR3 in amino acids: CASSQAGGHGYTF. The CDR3 nucleotides read TGTGCCAGCAGCCAGGCAGGGGGTCATGGCTACACCTTC. The chain joins TRBV7-9 to TRBJ1-2, with 7 bases that match TRBD1. CDR1 is SEHNR and CDR2 is FQNEAQ in the germline V gene (reference sequence). There are 13 residues in the CDR3. V lost 5 bases to trimming and J lost 6 bases; unmatched junction nucleotides: 6.

This clonotype was detected a few times. The chain carries TRBV27 and TRBJ2-7; the match to TRBD2 covers 14 bases. The CDR3 extends over 15 amino acids. Trimming removed 4 bases from V and 5 bases from J; junction bases left unmatched: 4. Germline values: CDR1 MNHEY, CDR2 SMNVEV (reference sequence). The CDR3 DNA follows: TGTGCCAGCAGTTCAGGGACTAGCGGGAGAAACGAGCAGTACTTC. Its protein is CASSSGTSGRNEQYF.